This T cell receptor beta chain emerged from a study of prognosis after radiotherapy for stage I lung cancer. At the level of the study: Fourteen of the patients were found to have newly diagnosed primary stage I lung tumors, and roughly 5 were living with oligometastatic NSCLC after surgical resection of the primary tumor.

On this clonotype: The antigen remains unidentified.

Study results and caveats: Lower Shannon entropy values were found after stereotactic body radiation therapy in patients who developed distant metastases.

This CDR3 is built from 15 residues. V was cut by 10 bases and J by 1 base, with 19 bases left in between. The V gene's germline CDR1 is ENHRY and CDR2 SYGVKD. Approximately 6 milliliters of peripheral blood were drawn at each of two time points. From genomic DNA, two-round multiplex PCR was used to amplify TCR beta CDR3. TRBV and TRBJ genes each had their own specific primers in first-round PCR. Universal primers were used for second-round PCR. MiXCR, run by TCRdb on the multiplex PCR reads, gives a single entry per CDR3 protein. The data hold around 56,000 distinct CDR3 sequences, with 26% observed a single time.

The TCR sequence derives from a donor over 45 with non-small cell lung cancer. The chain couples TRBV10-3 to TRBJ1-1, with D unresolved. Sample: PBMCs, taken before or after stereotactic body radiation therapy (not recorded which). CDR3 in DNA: TGTGCCACACTCCCGGAGGGCGAGAAGAACACTGAAGCTTTCTTT. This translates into CATLPEGEKNTEAFF.